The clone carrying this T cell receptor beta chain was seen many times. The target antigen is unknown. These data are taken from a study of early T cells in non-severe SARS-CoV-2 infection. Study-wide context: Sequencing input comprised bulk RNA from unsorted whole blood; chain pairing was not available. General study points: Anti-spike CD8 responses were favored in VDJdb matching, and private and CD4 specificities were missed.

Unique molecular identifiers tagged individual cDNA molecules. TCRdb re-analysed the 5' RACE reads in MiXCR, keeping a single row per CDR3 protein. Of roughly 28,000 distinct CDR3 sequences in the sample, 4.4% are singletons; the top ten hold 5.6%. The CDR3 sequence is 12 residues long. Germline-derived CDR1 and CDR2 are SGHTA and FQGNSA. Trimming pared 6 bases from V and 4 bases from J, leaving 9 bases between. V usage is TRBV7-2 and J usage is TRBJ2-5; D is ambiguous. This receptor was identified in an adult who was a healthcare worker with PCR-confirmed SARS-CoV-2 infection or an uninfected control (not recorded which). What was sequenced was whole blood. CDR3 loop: CASSRMGETQYF. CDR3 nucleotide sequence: TGTGCCAGCAGTCGAATGGGAGAGACCCAGTACTTC. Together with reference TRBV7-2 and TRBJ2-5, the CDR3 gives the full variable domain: GAGVSQSPSNKVTEKGKDVELRCDPISGHTALYWYRQSLGQGLEFLIYFQGNSAPDKSGLPSDRFSAERTGGSVSTLTIQRTQQEDSAVYLCASSRMGETQYFGPGTRLLVL.